The 16 T cell receptor beta chains in this list originate from one sample, sequenced in a study of response to subunit inactivated influenza vaccine. From the RT-PCR reads, TCRdb called clonotypes with MiXCR, one entry per CDR3 protein. The sample comprises hundreds of thousands of distinct CDR3 sequences, 15% to 19% of which are singletons, and approximately 10% rests with the top ten. Here the sequenced sample was PBMCs from blood, taken less than 13 days after vaccination. The receptors were gathered from a man aged 45-65 years who received an inactivated influenza vaccine.

This clonotype showed up many times. The rearrangement uses TRBV28 and TRBJ1-2, with TRBD1 identical over 11 bases. V shed 4 bases, J shed 4 bases, and the junction held 14 bases outside the gene matches. The length of the CDR3 is 18 residues. Germline CDR1 and CDR2: MDHEN and SYDVKM. DNA of the CDR3: TGTGCCAGCAGTTCTTTCATCATTCGGACAGGGGGCATCTATGGCTACACCTTC. It yields the protein CASSSFIIRTGGIYGYTF.

This clonotype has more than one count but fewer than ten. V gene TRBV7-2 combines with J gene TRBJ2-3; D not certain. This CDR3 has 15 amino acids. V was clipped by 3 bases and J by 9 bases, with 19 bases between them. From germline, CDR1 is SGHTA and CDR2 FQGNSA. The CDR3 nucleotides are TGTGCCAGCAGCTTCAAAGCCTCTAAGCTTTGGACGCAGTATTTT. Protein sequence: CASSFKASKLWTQYF.

This clonotype was seen a few times. The chain links TRBV29-1 to TRBJ2-2; D is unresolved. V was trimmed by 4 bases and J by 4 bases, leaving 10 bases between them. The CDR3 totals 13 residues. Germline-derived CDR1 and CDR2 are SQVTM and ANQGSEA. CDR3 DNA sequence: TGCAGCGTTGCCCCGAGGAGCACCGGGGAGCTGTTTTTT. Protein sequence: CSVAPRSTGELFF.

DNA for the CDR3: TGCGCCAGCAGCCAATCTAACGGCGGGAGCGAGCAGTACTTC. Translated: CASSQSNGGSEQYF. V is TRBV4-3 and J is TRBJ2-7, with TRBD2 matching over 7 bases. Per the germline V gene, CDR1 is LGHNA and CDR2 is YSLEER. There are 14 residues in the CDR3. J lost 6 bases, V lost 2 bases, and 7 bases had no gene match.

In this sample, this clonotype turned up a few times. The V gene is TRBV15, the J gene TRBJ2-1; D remains ambiguous. V shed 0 bases and J shed 8 bases, with 11 bases lying between them. Germline V gene sequence: CDR1 LNHNV, CDR2 YYDKDF (reference sequence). This CDR3 is built from 14 residues. CDR3 residues: CATSRDVQSDEQFF. In DNA, the CDR3 is TGTGCCACCAGCAGAGATGTACAGAGCGATGAGCAGTTCTTC.

This clonotype appeared many times. The rearrangement joins TRBV4-2 to TRBJ2-3, with D possibly TRBD2 on 5 matching bases. V lost 0 bases to trimming and J lost 1 base, with 11 bases between them. Germline CDR1 reads LGHNA; CDR2 reads YNFKEQ. CDR3 length: 16 amino acids. CDR3 nucleotides: TGTGCCAGCAGCCAAGATAGGAGCGGACGCACAGATACGCAGTATTTT. Translation gives CASSQDRSGRTDTQYF.

This clonotype was seen a handful of times. The genes are TRBV21-1 and TRBJ2-7; TRBD2, as called in the table, went unchecked against the DNA. TRBV21-1 is termed a pseudogene. The CDR3 runs 14 residues. The CDR3 bases are TGTGCCAGCAGCAAGGGGGACTCCGCCTACGAGCAGTACTTC. It yields the protein CASSKGDSAYEQYF.

This clonotype was recorded at least ten times. This sequence joins TRBV28 and TRBJ1-2; TRBD1 is a possible D gene (5 bases). V shed 2 bases and J shed 6 bases, with 13 bases lying between them. In germline, CDR1 is MDHEN, CDR2 SYDVKM. The CDR3 is 14 amino acids. CDR3 sequence: CASSLTRGTHGYTF. The CDR3 nucleotides read TGTGCCAGCAGTTTAACGAGGGGTACGCATGGCTACACCTTC.

The chain carries TRBV20-1 and TRBJ1-6; no firm D call. Germline V gives CDR1 DFQATT, CDR2 SNEGSKA (reference sequence). The CDR3 spans 14 residues. Trimming cost V 1 base and J 9 bases, with 13 bases left between them. The CDR3 here is CSARVSGGVSPLHF. The CDR3 DNA reads as TGCAGTGCTAGAGTGTCAGGAGGAGTTTCACCCCTCCACTTT.

This clonotype was detected a few times. The chain employs TRBV6-5 and TRBJ1-2; the D is unclear. Germline V gives CDR1 MNHEY, CDR2 SVGAGI. With 6 bases removed from V and 3 bases from J, the gap between germline ends came to 11 bases. This CDR3 has 13 residues. The CDR3 DNA follows: TGTGCCAGCAGGGCCGACACGGACTATGGCTACACCTTC. It is translated as CASRADTDYGYTF.

This chain connects TRBV10-3 to TRBJ2-2; D might be TRBD2 (6 bases). The CDR3 contains 20 residues. Trimming took 0 bases from V and 5 from J, leaving 25 bases between them. Per germline, CDR1 ENHRY and CDR2 SYGVKD. CDR3 bases: TGTGCCATCAGTGAGTCAGTGGGGGGTGGCAGCCGAACAAGAACCGGGGAGCTGTTTTTT. It specifies CAISESVGGGSRTRTGELFF.

The genes are TRBV20-1 and TRBJ1-5; TRBD1 is a possible D gene (5 bases). The ends were cut back, 4 bases at V and 0 bases at J, with 16 bases in the middle. Germline CDR1 reads DFQATT; CDR2 reads SNEGSKA (reference sequence). There are 16 residues in the CDR3. This CDR3 reads CSATQGRSDSNQPQHF. Written as DNA, the CDR3 is TGCAGTGCTACCCAGGGACGGAGTGATAGCAATCAGCCCCAGCATTTT.

On this clonotype itself: One junction end disagrees with the germline gene, perhaps due to a read error. The chain couples TRBV27 to TRBJ2-3; D gene unclear. Germline assignment: CDR1 MNHEY and CDR2 SMNVEV (reference sequence). CDR3 length: 13 amino acids. CDR3 region: CACSFQTTDTQYF. DNA of the CDR3: TGTGCCTGCAGTTTTCAGACCACAGATACGCAGTATTTT.

This clonotype appeared once. The rearrangement links TRBV10-3 to TRBJ1-6; D is possibly TRBD1 (5 bases). V was shortened by 6 bases and J by 7 bases, with 19 bases between the two germline ends. CDR1 ENHRY and CDR2 SYGVKD come from the germline V gene. The CDR3 covers 16 residues. CDR3 amino acids: CAIRDPAGRRNSPLHF. The CDR3 region has the DNA TGTGCCATCAGGGACCCGGCGGGACGGAGAAATTCACCCCTCCACTTT.

This clonotype was seen a handful of times. V and J are TRBV6-2 or TRBV6-3 and TRBJ2-7; possible D gene TRBD1, 5 bases. CDR3 size: 20 residues. Trimming took off 0 bases at V and 1 base at J, with 25 bases between the two ends. Germline V CDR1 and CDR2: MNHEY, SVGEGT. In DNA, the CDR3 is TGTGCCAGCAGTTACTCGGCGGCGGACACGGGTTCTCCCACATCCTACGAGCAGTACTTC. This sequence encodes CASSYSAADTGSPTSYEQYF.

The V gene is TRBV28, the J gene TRBJ2-1, with TRBD2 identical over 9 bases. Trimming removed 4 bases from V and 4 bases from J; junction bases left unmatched: 11. The V gene's germline CDR1 is MDHEN and CDR2 SYDVKM. There are 17 residues in the CDR3. Written as DNA, the CDR3 is TGTGCCAGCAGTTCGCGGTCTAGCGGGGAACATTACAATGAGCAGTTCTTC. This translates into CASSSRSSGEHYNEQFF.